The 22 T cell receptor beta chains presented below share a single source sample, sequenced in a study of cytomegalovirus exposure and HLA in healthy donors. PCR amplification relied on 60 Vbeta primers (plus 13 Jbeta primers). The method was immunoSEQ multiplex PCR; TCRdb's version includes in-frame clones alone and lacks a portion of them. The sample consists of about 130,000 clones, around 80% of them appearing once. The sequenced sample consisted of PBMCs. These receptors all stem from a boy under 10 years old in good health and CMV-seronegative.

This chain uses TRBV7-9 with TRBJ1-5, with D perhaps TRBD1 (5 bases). From germline, CDR1 is SEHNR and CDR2 FQNEAQ (reference sequence). V dropped 0 bases and J dropped 5 bases, with 8 bases sitting between them. The CDR3 covers 14 residues. The CDR3 region is CASSLAGRYQPQHF. The CDR3 DNA reads as TGTGCCAGCAGCTTAGCGGGGCGTTATCAGCCCCAGCATTTT.

The chain joins TRBV7-2 to TRBJ1-1, with 9 bases identical to TRBD1. V dropped 6 bases and J dropped 5; count of bases not matched to a gene: 7. CDR3 length: 14 amino acids. CDR1 and CDR2 from the germline V gene are SGHTA and FQGNSA. The CDR3: CASRRQGGKTEAFF. The CDR3 DNA follows: TGTGCCAGCAGGCGACAGGGGGGGAAGACTGAAGCTTTCTTT.

Points on this clone: This sample includes further DNA sequences coding for the same CDR3. The chain has TRBV6-1 and TRBJ2-1; TRBD2 matches at 12 bases. V gave up 2 bases and J gave up 4 bases; unmatched junction bases: 0. Germline V lookup: CDR1 MNHNS, CDR2 SASEGT. CDR3 length equals 15 residues. CDR3 sequence reads: CASSELAGGYNEQFF. In DNA, the CDR3 is TGTGCCAGCAGTGAACTAGCGGGGGGGTACAATGAGCAGTTCTTC.

The gene calls are TRBV5-6 and TRBJ1-3, with 9 bases matching TRBD1. Germline V gene lookup returns CDR1 SGHDT and CDR2 YYEEEE. After removal of 5 bases from V and 3 bases from J, the junction contained 9 bases not matched to a gene. The length of the CDR3 is 16 residues. CDR3 nucleotide sequence: TGTGCCAGCAGGCAGACGGGACAGGGCGTTGGAAACACCATATATTTT. Amino acids: CASRQTGQGVGNTIYF.

This sequence joins TRBV9 and TRBJ1-2; 10 positions match TRBD1. Trimming at V came to 4 bases and at J to 11 bases, leaving 8 bases not matched to a gene. The CDR3 loop spans 13 amino acids. The germline CDR1 and CDR2 sequences are SGDLS and YYNGEE. CDR3 region: CASSPRTGGGYTF. The CDR3 coding sequence is TGTGCCAGCAGCCCGAGGACAGGGGGGGGGTACACCTTC.

The rearrangement uses TRBV7-2 and TRBJ1-6; D is uncertain. Germline-derived CDR1 and CDR2 are SGHTA and FQGNSA. V lost 1 base, J lost 7 bases, and 14 bases lay in between. CDR3 size: 16 residues. CDR3 nucleotide sequence: TGTGCCAGCAGCTTAGAAATCAGCAGGCTGAATTCACCCCTCCACTTT. Amino acids: CASSLEISRLNSPLHF.

The rearrangement links TRBV7-3 to TRBJ2-3; 12 bases align to TRBD2. Germline assignment: CDR1 SGHTA and CDR2 FQGTGA. V was pared by 6 bases and J by 3 bases, with 1 base of the junction left unmatched. This CDR3 spans 14 amino acids. The CDR3 is CASRTSGRTDTQYF. The CDR3 DNA follows: TGTGCCAGCAGGACTAGCGGGAGAACAGATACGCAGTATTTT.

The chain links TRBV5-4 to TRBJ1-3; 9 bases line up with TRBD1. This CDR3 spans 17 amino acids. V was clipped by 0 bases and J by 3 bases; unmatched bases: 7. CDR1 SGHNT and CDR2 YYREEE come from the germline V gene (reference sequence). CDR3 nucleotide sequence: TGTGCCAGCAGCTTGGTCGGTCGACAGGGGGATGGAAACACCATATATTTT. It yields the protein CASSLVGRQGDGNTIYF.

V usage is TRBV18 and J usage is TRBJ2-1, with D perhaps TRBD2 (6 bases). The germline V gene has CDR1 KGHSH and CDR2 LQKENI. V lost 4 bases to trimming and J lost 8 bases, with 15 bases between them. This CDR3 has 14 amino acids. CDR3 region: CASSRPGRDYEQFF. The CDR3 DNA is TGTGCCAGCTCACGGCCGGGAAGGGACTATGAGCAGTTCTTC.

The J gene is TRBJ2-3, the V gene TRBV7-3; D is ambiguous. V lost 4 bases, J lost 4 bases, and 9 bases lay in between. The CDR3 length is 13 residues. Germline lookup yields CDR1 SGHTA and CDR2 FQGTGA. CDR3: CASSSVQADTQYF. DNA of the CDR3: TGTGCCAGCAGCTCCGTTCAGGCAGATACGCAGTATTTT.

On this clone itself: One end of the junction fails to match germline, which may point to a read error. This chain uses TRBV7-7 with TRBJ2-1; maybe TRBD2 (7 bases). Germline CDR1 and CDR2: SSHAT and FNYEAQ (reference sequence). This CDR3 has 13 amino acids. The CDR3 is CASSLGGGDEQFF. CDR3 in DNA: TGTGCTAGCAGCTTAGGGGGAGGGGATGAGCAGTTCTTC.

The chain recombines TRBV11-2 with TRBJ2-3; tentatively, D is TRBD1 (6 bases). Trimming stripped 4 bases from V and 0 bases from J, with 11 bases between. The CDR3 is 15 residues long. The germline V gene encodes CDR1 SGHAT and CDR2 FQNNGV. CDR3: CASSSPGVSTDTQYF. The CDR3 DNA reads TGTGCCAGCAGCTCGCCAGGGGTTAGCACAGATACGCAGTATTTT.

The rearrangement uses TRBV2 and TRBJ1-6, with no clear D. Germline values: CDR1 SNHLY, CDR2 FYNNEI. Trimming removed 5 bases from V and 6 bases from J, with 11 bases in between. CDR3 length equals 14 residues. This CDR3 reads CASSLLRPNSPLHF. DNA for the CDR3: TGTGCCAGCAGTTTACTGAGGCCTAATTCACCCCTCCACTTT.

Only one count was recorded for this clone. The gene calls are TRBV7-3 and TRBJ2-1; a weak D match, TRBD1 (5 bases). Germline CDR1 and CDR2: SGHTA and FQGTGA. This CDR3 comprises 15 residues. V lost 4 bases and J 7 bases, leaving 17 bases between the germline ends. The CDR3 here is CASSSGLSRKNEQFF. The CDR3 DNA follows: TGTGCCAGCAGCTCAGGGCTCTCCCGGAAGAATGAGCAGTTCTTC.

This rearrangement joins TRBV11-2 to TRBJ2-5; 12 bases are a match to TRBD1. Per the germline V gene, CDR1 is SGHAT and CDR2 is FQNNGV. V shed 6 bases and J 5 bases; nucleotides not matched to a gene: 7. The CDR3 spans 15 residues. The CDR3 nucleotides are TGTGCCAGCAGTCCCGGGACAGGGGGCCGGGAGACCCAGTACTTC. Its protein is CASSPGTGGRETQYF.

This clone was found once. This sequence joins TRBV18 and TRBJ2-1, with 10 bases matching TRBD1. J lost 0 bases, V lost 0 bases, and 8 bases had no gene match. Germline V gene data show CDR1 as KGHSH and CDR2 as LQKENI. The CDR3 totals 19 residues. CDR3 sequence (DNA): TGTGCCAGCTCACCACCGTCGACAGGGGGCTCGAGCTCCTACAATGAGCAGTTCTTC. As protein: CASSPPSTGGSSSYNEQFF. Using reference TRBV18 and TRBJ2-1 for the parts outside the CDR3, the full variable domain is NAGVMQNPRHLVRRRGQEARLRCSPMKGHSHVYWYRQLPEEGLKFMVYLQKENIIDESGMPKERFSAEFPKEGPSILRIQQVVRGDSAAYFCASSPPSTGGSSSYNEQFFGPGTRLTVL.

The rearrangement joins TRBV6-1 to TRBJ2-7; 11 bases are shared with TRBD1. Per the germline V gene, CDR1 is MNHNS and CDR2 is SASEGT. The CDR3 consists of 16 residues. V shed 1 base and J 3 bases; nucleotides not matched to a gene: 5. CDR3 DNA: TGTGCCAGCAGTGAAGTCGGGACAGGGGGGGTCTACGAGCAGTACTTC. This sequence encodes CASSEVGTGGVYEQYF.

The chain has TRBV27 and TRBJ2-1; TRBD2 agrees at 9 bases. CDR1 is MNHEY, CDR2 SMNVEV, per germline (reference sequence). The CDR3 totals 17 residues. V was pared by 4 bases and J by 1 base, with 8 bases of the junction left unmatched. The CDR3 nucleotides read TGTGCCAGCAGTTCCCCCTTAGCGGGAGAGTCCTACAATGAGCAGTTCTTC. This codes for CASSSPLAGESYNEQFF.

The gene calls are TRBV23-1 and TRBJ2-4, with TRBD1 matching 7 bases. TRBV23-1 is designated an ORF whose function remains uncertain. The CDR3 covers 18 residues. V lost 2 bases, J lost 1 base, and 11 bases stayed unmatched. CDR3 sequence: CASSQPVVTGRAKNIQYF. In DNA, the CDR3 is TGCGCCAGCAGTCAACCCGTAGTGACAGGGCGGGCCAAAAACATTCAGTACTTC.

The chain employs TRBV5-4 and TRBJ2-7, with 7 bases that match TRBD2. Germline CDR1 and CDR2: SGHNT and YYREEE (reference sequence). The CDR3 is made up of 14 amino acids. V trimming: 1 base; J trimming: 3 bases; junction bases outside the gene matches: 4. The DNA for the CDR3 is TGTGCCAGCAGCTTGTCCCGGGGGGACTACGAGCAGTACTTC. Translated, it gives CASSLSRGDYEQYF.

This clone was recorded only once. Relative to the germline gene, one junction end is altered; a read error may explain this. This sequence joins TRBV6-5 and TRBJ1-1, with a tentative D call TRBD1 (5 bases). The CDR3 contains 13 residues. The germline gives CDR1 MNHEY, CDR2 SVGAGI. As DNA, the CDR3 is TGTGCCAGCAGATCGGGACTGAACCCTGAAGCTTTCTTT. Translating gives CASRSGLNPEAFF.

This clone came up once. V is TRBV20-1 and J is TRBJ2-3, with a possible D match to TRBD2 (6 bases). Germline CDR1 DFQATT, CDR2 SNEGSKA (reference sequence). The CDR3 length is 11 residues. Trimming left V 3 bases short and J 8 bases short, with 9 bases between. The CDR3 DNA reads TGCAGTGCTAGCGGGGAGGTTACGCAGTATTTT. It yields the protein CSASGEVTQYF.